The 21 T cell receptor beta chains presented below share a single source sample, sequenced in a study of T cells after yellow fever vaccination. One entry per CDR3 protein, called by TCRdb with MiXCR from the 5' RACE reads. Of 240,000 or so distinct CDR3 sequences detected, about 7% appear once; the ten largest clones hold approximately 0.87%. The specimen was CD4+ T cells sorted from PBMCs, collected 15 days after the yellow fever booster vaccination. Receptors were obtained from a man under 40 who received the YFV17D yellow fever vaccine.

This clonotype was found many times. The chain uses TRBV7-3 and TRBJ2-2; TRBD1 matches at 8 bases. The CDR3 length is 14 residues. With V trimmed by 5 bases and J by 5 bases, 4 bases remained unmatched. From germline, CDR1 is SGHTA and CDR2 FQGTGA. The CDR3: CASSRDRGTGELFF. CDR3 DNA: TGTGCCAGCAGCCGTGACAGGGGAACCGGGGAGCTGTTTTTT.

In its sample, this clonotype was seen many times. The genes are TRBV24-1 and TRBJ2-1; the match to TRBD2 covers 8 bases. V was clipped by 5 bases and J by 8 bases; unmatched bases: 13. This CDR3 has 16 amino acids. Per germline, CDR1 KGHDR and CDR2 SFDVKD. This CDR3 reads CATSAPSGREVDEQFF. In nucleotides, the CDR3 is TGTGCCACCAGTGCCCCAAGCGGGAGAGAGGTTGATGAGCAGTTCTTC.

The rearrangement uses TRBV10-3 and TRBJ2-5, with D unresolved. The CDR3 is made up of 14 amino acids. V lost 7 bases and J 4 bases, leaving 16 bases between the germline ends. Germline loops: CDR1 ENHRY, CDR2 SYGVKD. CDR3 residues: CAIKTSDVVETQYF. Written as DNA, the CDR3 is TGTGCCATCAAGACATCTGACGTTGTAGAGACCCAGTACTTC.

This clonotype has ten or more counts. The V and J genes are TRBV29-1 and TRBJ2-5; 8 nucleotides agree with TRBD1. The V gene end was trimmed by 5 bases and the J gene end by 5 bases; junction bases not matched to a gene: 4. Germline V gene lookup returns CDR1 SQVTM and CDR2 ANQGSEA. This CDR3 region has 12 residues. This CDR3 reads CSVLQGAETQYF. The CDR3 region has the DNA TGCAGCGTTCTGCAGGGGGCCGAGACCCAGTACTTC.

This clonotype was seen more than once but under ten times. V usage is TRBV7-2 and J usage is TRBJ2-1, with 8 nucleotides matching TRBD1. The ends lost 3 bases at V and 8 bases at J; junction bases unmatched: 3. Germline CDR1 is SGHTA and CDR2 is FQGNSA. The CDR3 sequence is 13 residues long. The CDR3 DNA reads TGTGCCAGCAGCTTGGACAGGGCCTATGAGCAGTTCTTC. It specifies CASSLDRAYEQFF.

V gene TRBV9 combines with J gene TRBJ2-7; 8 bases match TRBD1. Germline lookup yields CDR1 SGDLS and CDR2 YYNGEE. With 0 bases clipped from V and 7 bases from J, the junction kept 6 bases outside the gene matches. The CDR3 is 14 amino acids. The CDR3: CASSVAQGAREQYF. The CDR3 DNA follows: TGTGCCAGCAGCGTAGCCCAGGGGGCTAGGGAGCAGTACTTC.

The chain employs TRBV5-4 and TRBJ2-2; 11 nucleotides match TRBD2. The CDR3 extends over 17 amino acids. Trimming took 0 bases from V and 5 from J; bases not matched to a gene: 6. The germline gives CDR1 SGHNT, CDR2 YYREEE (reference sequence). CDR3 DNA sequence: TGTGCCAGCAGCTTGGAGTATTTAGCGGGAGGGACCGGGGAGCTGTTTTTT. Translating gives CASSLEYLAGGTGELFF.

In this sample, this clonotype turned up a few times. This sequence joins TRBV7-6 and TRBJ1-5; D is unclear. Germline CDR1 reads SGHVS; CDR2 reads FNYEAQ. The CDR3 has 18 amino acids. V was clipped by 2 bases and J by 2 bases, with 19 bases between them. The CDR3 loop reads CASSLRTGSLIGNQPQHF. The CDR3 coding sequence is TGTGCCAGCAGCTTACGGACGGGGTCACTTATAGGCAATCAGCCCCAGCATTTT.

This clonotype was seen a handful of times. CDR3 sequence reads: CASNIGQGGELFF. In nucleotides, the CDR3 is TGTGCCAGCAATATCGGACAGGGCGGGGAGCTGTTTTTT. The V call is TRBV19, the J call TRBJ2-2; TRBD1 matches at 8 bases. Germline CDR1 and CDR2: LNHDA and SQIVND (reference sequence). J lost 7 bases, V lost 9 bases, and 7 bases had no gene match. CDR3 size: 13 residues.

This clonotype has more than one count but fewer than ten. V usage is TRBV6-5 and J usage is TRBJ1-2, with 7 bases lining up with TRBD1. CDR3 length equals 12 residues. Germline V gives CDR1 MNHEY, CDR2 SVGAGI. V trimming: 8 bases; J trimming: 8 bases; junction bases outside the gene matches: 8. The CDR3 DNA reads TGTGCCAGCGGAACGACAGGGTTGGGCTACACCTTC. It specifies CASGTTGLGYTF.

This clonotype was seen more than once but under ten times. J is TRBJ1-1 and V is TRBV7-9, with unresolved D. The V and J ends lost 7 bases and 4 bases respectively, with 13 bases between them. In germline, CDR1 is SEHNR, CDR2 FQNEAQ (reference sequence). The CDR3 spans 13 residues. The CDR3 spells CASNLQEATEAFF. The DNA for the CDR3 is TGTGCCAGCAACCTCCAGGAGGCCACTGAAGCTTTCTTT.

This clonotype was found many times. As DNA, the CDR3 is TGCGCCAGCAGCTCTGGACTAGCGAACACCGGGGAGCTGTTTTTT. Translation: CASSSGLANTGELFF. The chain recombines TRBV5-1 with TRBJ2-2, with 7 bases lining up with TRBD2. J was trimmed by 0 bases and V by 3 bases; bases with no gene match: 2. The germline V gene encodes CDR1 SGHRS and CDR2 YFSETQ. This CDR3 is built from 15 residues.

The chain is built from TRBV20-1 and TRBJ2-3, with D hard to call. This CDR3 contains 13 residues. The germline gives CDR1 DFQATT, CDR2 SNEGSKA (reference sequence). Trimming took off 3 bases at V and 3 bases at J, with 10 bases between the two ends. This chain's CDR3 is CSASLLVTDTQYF. The DNA of the CDR3 is TGCAGTGCTAGTCTTCTAGTGACAGATACGCAGTATTTT.

This clonotype appeared a few times. The rearrangement joins TRBV4-1 to TRBJ1-4; a possible D gene is TRBD1 (6 bases). Germline V gives CDR1 MGHRA, CDR2 YSYEKL. Trimming took 4 bases from V and 7 from J, leaving 13 bases between them. There are 14 residues in the CDR3. The CDR3 nucleotides are TGCGCCAGCAGCCCCCGTGGGGGCGGTGAAAAACTGTTTTTT. This sequence encodes CASSPRGGGEKLFF.

This clonotype showed up many times. The gene calls are TRBV20-1 and TRBJ2-5; 7 nucleotides match TRBD2. The CDR3 covers 13 residues. With V trimmed by 7 bases and J by 3 bases, 8 bases remained unmatched. Per germline, CDR1 DFQATT and CDR2 SNEGSKA (reference sequence). The CDR3 loop reads CSGAGVFEETQYF. The CDR3 nucleotides are TGCAGTGGTGCGGGAGTGTTCGAAGAGACCCAGTACTTC.

This clonotype has more than one count but fewer than ten. J is TRBJ2-6 and V is TRBV4-3; D is unclear. The V gene lost 0 bases and the J gene lost 0 bases, with 3 bases spanning the gap. CDR1 LGHNA and CDR2 YSLEER come from the germline V gene. This CDR3 has 15 residues. The CDR3 here is CASSQESSGANVLTF. The CDR3 DNA reads as TGCGCCAGCAGCCAAGAAAGCTCTGGGGCCAACGTCCTGACTTTC.

This clonotype was seen many times. This sequence joins TRBV12-3 or TRBV12-4 and TRBJ2-2; 12 nucleotides match TRBD2. The CDR3 extends over 16 amino acids. The V and J ends lost 3 bases and 5 bases, in that order; junction bases with no gene match: 4. The CDR3 DNA is TGTGCCAGCAGTTTCCTAGCGGGAGGGGGAACCGGGGAGCTGTTTTTT. Protein: CASSFLAGGGTGELFF.

The V call is TRBV11-2, the J call TRBJ2-7; D assignment may be TRBD1 or TRBD2 (5 bases each). The V gene's germline CDR1 is SGHAT and CDR2 FQNNGV. The CDR3 loop spans 18 amino acids. V was pared by 5 bases and J by 4 bases, with 27 bases between. CDR3 bases: TGTGCCAGCAGCCGCCCCCGGGACGCTGGGCAGGATTATTACGAGCAGTACTTC. Translated: CASSRPRDAGQDYYEQYF.

This clonotype was counted many times. The chain couples TRBV18 to TRBJ2-7; D uncertain. The CDR3 consists of 13 residues. From germline, CDR1 is KGHSH and CDR2 LQKENI. V was clipped by 5 bases and J by 6 bases, with 14 bases between them. The CDR3 sequence is CASSNQFGSEQYF. The DNA for the CDR3 is TGTGCCAGCTCAAACCAGTTCGGCAGCGAGCAGTACTTC.

The chain uses TRBV20-1 and TRBJ2-7, with 9 bases aligning to TRBD1. The V and J ends lost 7 bases and 7 bases, in that order; junction bases with no gene match: 23. Germline V CDR1 and CDR2: DFQATT, SNEGSKA (reference sequence). The CDR3 consists of 17 residues. The CDR3 loop reads CSVIHHGRPGQGREQYF. Written as DNA, the CDR3 is TGCAGTGTCATACATCATGGGAGACCGGGACAGGGCCGGGAGCAGTACTTC.

This clonotype was detected a few times. The chain links TRBV7-2 to TRBJ2-5; D tentatively fits TRBD1 or TRBD2 (6 bases each). The CDR3 length is 14 residues. The V gene's germline CDR1 is SGHTA and CDR2 FQGNSA. V lost 3 bases, J lost 3 bases, and 11 bases lay in between. The CDR3 DNA sequence: TGTGCCAGCAGCTTGAGGGGGAGGAAAGAGACCCAGTACTTC. Translated, it gives CASSLRGRKETQYF.